Each of the 26 T cell receptor beta chains below was sequenced from the same sample in a study of siplizumab effects on memory and regulatory T cells. Using immunoSEQ multiplex PCR, the repertoire was profiled, and TCRdb retains in-frame clones only, with some absent. The table shows 50,000 or so clones, with 93% occurring only once. Sequencing was performed on CD8+ T cells sorted from blood. These TCRs come from a human donor in good health.

This chain joins TRBV9 and TRBJ1-3; possible D gene TRBD1, 5 bases. Trimming shortened V by 2 bases and J by 11 bases, and 17 bases separated the two germline ends. This CDR3 is built from 14 residues. Germline assignment: CDR1 SGDLS and CDR2 YYNGEE. The CDR3 is CASSVGEGRHAIYF. CDR3 coding DNA: TGTGCCAGCAGCGTGGGGGAGGGGCGGCACGCCATATATTTT. Based on the CDR3 plus reference TRBV9 and TRBJ1-3, the full variable domain is DSGVTQTPKHLITATGQRVTLRCSPRSGDLSVYWYQQSLDQGLQFLIQYYNGEERAKGNILERFSAQQFPDLHSELNLSSLELGDSALYFCASSVGEGRHAIYFGEGSWLTVV.

The J gene is TRBJ2-1, the V gene TRBV6-4; D is undetermined. Trimming took off 0 bases at V and 3 bases at J, with 3 bases between the two ends. Germline V CDR1 and CDR2: MRHNA, SNTAGT. The CDR3 is 13 residues long. This chain's CDR3 is CASSDSDYNEQFF. The CDR3 DNA is TGTGCCAGCAGTGACTCGGACTACAATGAGCAGTTCTTC.

The J gene is TRBJ2-7, the V gene TRBV7-2; no reliable D call. The ends were cut back, 3 bases at V and 2 bases at J, with 11 bases in the middle. The CDR3 is made up of 14 amino acids. Germline CDR1 is SGHTA and CDR2 is FQGNSA. The CDR3 DNA reads as TGTGCCAGCAGCTTCGGAGCCTGGACCTACGAGCAGTACTTC. Its translation: CASSFGAWTYEQYF.

The chain has TRBV6-1 and TRBJ1-4; D unclear. V was trimmed by 6 bases and J by 8 bases, leaving 10 bases between them. Germline assignment: CDR1 MNHNS and CDR2 SASEGT. The CDR3 totals 12 residues. The CDR3 region has the DNA TGTGCCAGCAGGGACGTAGGAGAAAAACTGTTTTTT. This encodes CASRDVGEKLFF.

To note about this clone: Distinct nucleotide sequences in the sample also encode this CDR3. The chain is built from TRBV7-3 and TRBJ2-7; maybe TRBD2 (5 bases). The CDR3 totals 14 residues. Germline assignment: CDR1 SGHTA and CDR2 FQGTGA. V was clipped by 2 bases and J by 1 base, with 9 bases between them. DNA for the CDR3: TGTGCCAGCAGCTTATCCGGCGGGTCCTACGAGCAGTACTTC. Amino acids: CASSLSGGSYEQYF.

This chain joins TRBV6-1 and TRBJ1-1; TRBD1 is a possible D gene (5 bases). V lost 4 bases and J 6 bases, leaving 15 bases between the germline ends. CDR1 is MNHNS, CDR2 SASEGT, per germline. The CDR3 is 14 residues long. The CDR3 protein is CASSGVGGDAEAFF. For the CDR3, the DNA is TGTGCCAGCAGTGGGGTTGGGGGGGACGCTGAAGCTTTCTTT.

The V and J genes are TRBV6-4 and TRBJ2-5; D is perhaps TRBD2 (6 bases). The CDR3 is 15 amino acids. V shed 0 bases and J shed 5 bases, with 13 bases lying between them. Looked up from germline, CDR1 is MRHNA and CDR2 is SNTAGT. In DNA form, the CDR3 reads TGTGCCAGCAGTGACTCGAGAGGAGGAGGGGAGACCCAGTACTTC. Its protein is CASSDSRGGGETQYF.

The chain recombines TRBV27 with TRBJ2-3, with D uncertain. Germline lookup yields CDR1 MNHEY and CDR2 SMNVEV (reference sequence). V was pared by 6 bases and J by 1 base, with 11 bases between. This CDR3 has 14 residues. This CDR3 reads CASRLGYGTDTQYF. Here the CDR3 DNA reads TGTGCCAGCAGGCTCGGATACGGCACAGATACGCAGTATTTT.

The chain joins TRBV6-5 to TRBJ1-4; D perhaps matches TRBD1 (5 bases). Trimming cost V 2 bases and J 3 bases, with 10 bases left between them. Germline CDR1 reads MNHEY; CDR2 reads SVGAGI. The CDR3 runs 15 residues. In nucleotides, the CDR3 is TGTGCCAGCAGTTACGGAGGGGAGGCTAATGAAAAACTGTTTTTT. This gives the protein CASSYGGEANEKLFF.

The chain joins TRBV4-3 to TRBJ1-2; tentative D call: TRBD1 (5 bases). CDR1 and CDR2 from the germline V gene are LGHNA and YSLEER. Trimming cost V 0 bases and J 2 bases, with 13 bases left between them. The CDR3 totals 16 residues. CDR3 in amino acids: CASSQDTQGPNYGYTF. CDR3 DNA sequence: TGCGCCAGCAGCCAAGATACCCAGGGACCGAACTATGGCTACACCTTC.

This chain joins TRBV7-3 and TRBJ2-1; TRBD1 or TRBD2 may be the D gene (5 bases each). V gave up 2 bases and J gave up 6 bases, with 14 bases separating them. CDR1 and CDR2 (germline): SGHTA, FQGTGA. The CDR3 length is 15 residues. CDR3 sequence (DNA): TGTGCCAGCAGCTTAGTGGCAGGGACCCTCAATGAGCAGTTCTTC. Its protein product is CASSLVAGTLNEQFF.

In DNA, the CDR3 is TGTGCCAGCAGCGGAAGTAGCGGGAGAACCACAGATACGCAGTATTTT. Encoded protein: CASSGSSGRTTDTQYF. The chain employs TRBV9 and TRBJ2-3; 9 bases align to TRBD2. The CDR3 runs to 16 residues. V shed 3 bases, J shed 2 bases, and the junction held 7 bases outside the gene matches. The germline CDR1 and CDR2 sequences are SGDLS and YYNGEE. Full variable domain (remainder filled in from reference TRBV9 and TRBJ2-3): DSGVTQTPKHLITATGQRVTLRCSPRSGDLSVYWYQQSLDQGLQFLIQYYNGEERAKGNILERFSAQQFPDLHSELNLSSLELGDSALYFCASSGSSGRTTDTQYFGPGTRLTVL.

The rearrangement uses TRBV6-5 and TRBJ1-2; 8 nucleotides match TRBD1. The germline V gene encodes CDR1 MNHEY and CDR2 SVGAGI. Germline trimming cut 0 bases from V and 2 bases from J; bases unmatched to any gene: 2. The CDR3 is made up of 15 amino acids. CDR3 DNA: TGTGCCAGCAGTTACTCTAGGACAGGGAACTATGGCTACACCTTC. It translates to CASSYSRTGNYGYTF.

A word on this clone: One junction end disagrees with the germline gene, perhaps due to a read error. The chain has TRBV19 and TRBJ2-7; D unresolved. This CDR3 is built from 12 residues. Germline CDR1 is LNHDA and CDR2 is SQIVND (reference sequence). CDR3 DNA sequence: TGTGCCAGTAGTCTAGACGCCTACGAGCAGTACTTC. Translating gives CASSLDAYEQYF.

The chain links TRBV7-9 to TRBJ2-7; D remains ambiguous. Between the trimmed V and J ends, which lost 5 bases and 2 bases, there was a span of 7 bases. Per germline, CDR1 SEHNR and CDR2 FQNEAQ (reference sequence). The CDR3 is made up of 12 amino acids. This CDR3 reads CASSPRPYEQYF. Written as DNA, the CDR3 is TGTGCCAGCAGCCCAAGGCCCTACGAGCAGTACTTC.

This clone was observed once. The chain is built from TRBV27 and TRBJ2-1; D remains ambiguous. Per germline, CDR1 MNHEY and CDR2 SMNVEV (reference sequence). V lost 6 bases and J lost 6, with 12 bases in between. This CDR3 spans 13 amino acids. CDR3 sequence (DNA): TGTGCCAGCAGCCCAACCGCCCTCAATGAGCAGTTCTTC. Its translation: CASSPTALNEQFF.

On this clone itself: A junction boundary mismatches the germline segment, possibly from a read error. The chain combines TRBV7-3 with TRBJ2-1; maybe TRBD2 (6 bases). Germline V gene lookup returns CDR1 SGHTA and CDR2 FQGTGA. This CDR3 comprises 17 residues. The CDR3 protein is CASSPTGVEGPYNEQFF. CDR3 bases: TGTGCCAGCAGCCCGACGGGGGTGGAGGGCCCCTATAATGAGCAGTTCTTC. The full variable domain, in which reference TRBV7-3 and TRBJ2-1 provide the parts outside the CDR3, is GAGVSQTPSNKVTEKGKYVELRCDPISGHTALYWYRQSLGQGPEFLIYFQGTGAADDSGLPNDRFFAVRPEGSVSTLKIQRTERGDSAVYLCASSPTGVEGPYNEQFFGPGTRLTVL.

The gene calls are TRBV21-1 and TRBJ2-1; no DNA check was done on the table's D call, TRBD1. TRBV21-1 is shown as a pseudogene. The CDR3 covers 17 residues. The CDR3 DNA is TGTGCCAGCAGCCACGACAGTCCCTCACCATCCTACAATGAGCAGTTCTTC. Translation: CASSHDSPSPSYNEQFF.

The chain has TRBV5-8 and TRBJ1-1; D ambiguous. The V end lost 0 bases, the J end lost 4 bases, and 10 bases lay between the germline ends. This CDR3 spans 14 amino acids. The germline CDR1 and CDR2 sequences are SGHTS and YDEGEE. CDR3 sequence reads: CASSLEADGTEAFF. The CDR3 DNA sequence: TGTGCCAGCAGCTTGGAGGCGGATGGCACTGAAGCTTTCTTT. Based on the CDR3 plus reference TRBV5-8 and TRBJ1-1, the full variable domain is EAGVTQSPTHLIKTRGQQATLRCSPISGHTSVYWYQQALGLGLQFLLWYDEGEERNRGNFPPRFSGRQFPNYSSELNVNALELEDSALYLCASSLEADGTEAFFGQGTRLTVV.

The rearrangement links TRBV11-3 to TRBJ2-3; no clear D gene. The V and J ends lost 3 bases and 2 bases respectively, with 6 bases between them. The CDR3 length is 13 residues. Germline values: CDR1 SGHNT, CDR2 YENEEA. The CDR3 DNA follows: TGTGCCAGCAGCTTGGGCACCACAGATACGCAGTATTTT. Its translation: CASSLGTTDTQYF.

The chain has TRBV7-9 and TRBJ1-4; D gene unclear. Trimming removed 2 bases from V and 4 bases from J, with 14 bases in between. Germline V gene lookup returns CDR1 SEHNR and CDR2 FQNEAQ (reference sequence). This CDR3 comprises 16 residues. The CDR3 reads CASSLRGQAGNEKLFF. The DNA for the CDR3 is TGTGCCAGCAGCTTACGCGGTCAAGCGGGTAATGAAAAACTGTTTTTT.

The chain links TRBV5-6 to TRBJ2-5; tentatively, D is TRBD1 (7 bases). V was trimmed by 2 bases and J by 7 bases, leaving 15 bases between them. The CDR3 extends over 14 amino acids. Germline CDR1 is SGHDT and CDR2 is YYEEEE. The CDR3 coding sequence is TGTGCCAGCAGCTTATGGGGGGCAGGGGGGACCCAGTACTTC. This gives the protein CASSLWGAGGTQYF.

In this sample, this clone turned up a few times. The rearrangement joins TRBV30 to TRBJ1-5; TRBD1 is a possible D gene (5 bases). V gave up 2 bases and J gave up 0 bases, with 8 bases separating them. Germline CDR1 is GTSNPN and CDR2 is SVGIG (reference sequence). There are 14 residues in the CDR3. The CDR3 coding sequence is TGTGCCTGGAGTACGGGGGATAGCAATCAGCCCCAGCATTTT. Its protein product is CAWSTGDSNQPQHF. Combining the CDR3 with reference TRBV30 and TRBJ1-5 gives the whole variable domain SQTIHQWPATLVQPVGSPLSLECTVEGTSNPNLYWYRQAAGRGLQLLFYSVGIGQISSEVPQNLSASRPQDRQFILSSKKLLLSDSGFYLCAWSTGDSNQPQHFGDGTRLSIL.

V gene TRBV5-1 combines with J gene TRBJ2-2; D gene uncertain. CDR1 SGHRS and CDR2 YFSETQ come from the germline V gene. The CDR3 covers 14 residues. V was shortened by 0 bases and J by 3 bases, with 6 bases between the two germline ends. DNA for the CDR3: TGCGCCAGCAGCTTGGTTCAGCACACCGGGGAGCTGTTTTTT. Translated, it gives CASSLVQHTGELFF.

The chain employs TRBV29-1 and TRBJ2-4; D is perhaps TRBD2 (5 bases). From germline, CDR1 is SQVTM and CDR2 ANQGSEA. V was shortened by 4 bases and J by 5 bases, with 12 bases between the two germline ends. This CDR3 has 13 amino acids. CDR3: CSVVGDLENIQYF. As DNA, the CDR3 is TGCAGCGTTGTGGGAGACCTGGAAAACATTCAGTACTTC.

The J gene is TRBJ1-2, the V gene TRBV28; no reliable D call. The ends were cut back, 2 bases at V and 2 bases at J, with 6 bases in the middle. The CDR3 extends over 13 amino acids. The germline V gene encodes CDR1 MDHEN and CDR2 SYDVKM. The CDR3 sequence is CASSLAPNYGYTF. CDR3 sequence (DNA): TGTGCCAGCAGTTTAGCCCCCAACTATGGCTACACCTTC.